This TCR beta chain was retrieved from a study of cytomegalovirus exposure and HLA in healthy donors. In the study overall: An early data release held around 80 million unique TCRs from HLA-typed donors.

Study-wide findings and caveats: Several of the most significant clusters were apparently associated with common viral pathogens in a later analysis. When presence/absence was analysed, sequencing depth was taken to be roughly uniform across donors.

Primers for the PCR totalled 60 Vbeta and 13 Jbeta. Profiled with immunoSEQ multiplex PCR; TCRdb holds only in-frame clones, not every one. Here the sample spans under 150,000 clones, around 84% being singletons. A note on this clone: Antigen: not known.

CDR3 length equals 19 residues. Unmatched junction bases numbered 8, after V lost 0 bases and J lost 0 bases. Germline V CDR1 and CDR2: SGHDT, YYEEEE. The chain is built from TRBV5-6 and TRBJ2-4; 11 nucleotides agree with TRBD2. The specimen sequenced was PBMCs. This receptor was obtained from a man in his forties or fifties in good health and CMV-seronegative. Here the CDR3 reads CASSLGVSGGALAKNIQYF. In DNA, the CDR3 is TGTGCCAGCAGCTTGGGTGTTAGCGGGGGGGCCCTAGCCAAAAACATTCAGTACTTC.